This TCR beta chain emerged from a study of OX40 agonist ivuxolimab in advanced cancers. The wider study: Partial responses were achieved by three patients, of whom one had hepatocellular carcinoma and two had cutaneous melanoma.

TCRdb's copy holds only in-frame clones and misses some; the assay was immunoSEQ multiplex PCR. The table shows fewer than 80,000 clones, with approximately 81% occurring only once. Turning to this clone: Its antigen is not known.

At cycle 4 day 1, cycle 7 day 1, and baseline, blood was sampled. Study-wide results and caveats: By week 6 at 0.1 to 3.0 mg/kg, blood CD4+ and CD8+ T cells had expanded clonally. The 0.1-3.0 mg/kg partial responders had among the lowest clonal expansion.

CDR3 length equals 14 residues. In germline, CDR1 is SGHDN, CDR2 FVKESK. V was shortened by 0 bases and J by 2 bases, with 7 bases between the two germline ends. The source material was CD4+ or CD8+ T cells sorted from blood, sampled in a trial of the OX40 agonist ivuxolimab. This receptor was identified in an adult with an advanced solid tumor such as melanoma, head and neck, liver or kidney cancer. The chain joins TRBV14 to TRBJ2-5; D is perhaps TRBD1 (5 bases). This chain's CDR3 is CASSQEGQQETQYF. The CDR3 bases are TGTGCCAGCAGCCAAGAGGGGCAGCAAGAGACCCAGTACTTC.